This TCR beta chain was captured in a study of blood T cells in healthy people across ages. A sample-barcoded 5' primer and a J-beta primer mix were used in a second PCR of roughly 7 to 11 cycles. MiXCR, applied by TCRdb to the 5' RACE reads, yields one record per CDR3 protein. The sample has over a million distinct CDR3 sequences, 59% seen once. Deletions cut 8 bases from V and 4 bases from J, with 14 bases between. This CDR3 is 13 amino acids long. This receptor was taken from a man aged 18 to 30 in good health. The specimen was blood. This sequence joins TRBV12-3 or TRBV12-4 and TRBJ1-1; D possibly corresponds to TRBD1 (5 bases). The CDR3 coding sequence is TGTGCCAGCTCTGGAGGGGTGGGCACTGAAGCTTTCTTT. It yields the protein CASSGGVGTEAFF.